The 10 T cell receptor beta chains below all came from one sample that was sequenced in a study of blood T cell repertoires in COVID-19. Assay used: immunoSEQ multiplex PCR; TCRdb lists only in-frame clones, some missing. The table has approximately 140,000 clones, 70% to 85% seen once. Sequenced: peripheral blood. The receptor set was obtained from a woman older than 75 in a cohort sampled during active or convalescent COVID-19.

The chain employs TRBV7-8 and TRBJ2-3; 12 nucleotides align to TRBD2. CDR3 length equals 16 residues. The V gene end was trimmed by 2 bases and the J gene end by 4 bases; junction bases not matched to a gene: 4. The V gene's germline CDR1 is SGHVS and CDR2 FQNEAQ. CDR3 amino acids: CASSLYGLAGSDTQYF. CDR3 coding DNA: TGTGCCAGCAGCTTATATGGACTAGCGGGGTCAGATACGCAGTATTTT.

This clone has only a few counts. The chain links TRBV4-1 to TRBJ2-1; TRBD1 matches 8 bases. Germline CDR1 is MGHRA and CDR2 is YSYEKL. This CDR3 has 16 residues. With 2 bases clipped from V and 6 bases from J, the junction kept 9 bases outside the gene matches. CDR3 nucleotides: TGCGCCAGCAGCCAACGTACAGGGGGAGGAGGCAATGAGCAGTTCTTC. Translated, it gives CASSQRTGGGGNEQFF.

This clone was observed a handful of times. This sequence joins TRBV2 and TRBJ2-5, with D maybe TRBD2 (6 bases). Trimming took off 3 bases at V and 2 bases at J, with 13 bases between the two ends. Per germline, CDR1 SNHLY and CDR2 FYNNEI. The CDR3 is 15 amino acids. The CDR3 DNA reads TGTGCCAGCAGTGATCTCCTAGCGAGTCAAGAGACCCAGTACTTC. Protein: CASSDLLASQETQYF. Filled out from reference TRBV2 and TRBJ2-5, the complete variable domain reads EPEVTQTPSHQVTQMGQEVILRCVPISNHLYFYWYRQILGQKVEFLVSFYNNEISEKSEIFDDQFSVERPDGSNFTLKIRSTKLEDSAMYFCASSDLLASQETQYFGPGTRLLVL.

This clone was observed a single time. The chain employs TRBV5-5 and TRBJ1-2; a weak D match, TRBD1 (5 bases). V lost 0 bases and J lost 4, with 13 bases in between. The CDR3 totals 15 residues. Germline V gene lookup returns CDR1 SGHKS and CDR2 YYEKEE (reference sequence). The CDR3 DNA reads TGTGCCAGCAGCTTGGTATGGCAGGGCGGCTATGGCTACACCTTC. Translating gives CASSLVWQGGYGYTF. The full variable domain, rest sourced from reference TRBV5-5 and TRBJ1-2, is DAGVTQSPTHLIKTRGQQVTLRCSPISGHKSVSWYQQVLGQGPQFIFQYYEKEERGRGNFPDRFSARQFPNYSSELNVNALLLGDSALYLCASSLVWQGGYGYTFGSGTRLTVV.

The chain has TRBV29-1 and TRBJ1-1; 8 bases match TRBD1. The germline gives CDR1 SQVTM, CDR2 ANQGSEA. V gave up 7 bases and J gave up 1 base; unmatched junction bases: 5. The CDR3 totals 13 residues. The CDR3 coding sequence is TGCAGCGCCTCAGGGGGCCCGAACACTGAAGCTTTCTTT. Its protein is CSASGGPNTEAFF.

This chain connects TRBV2 to TRBJ2-1; a weak D match, TRBD1 (5 bases). The CDR3 has 14 residues. The V and J ends lost 6 bases and 0 bases respectively, with 9 bases between them. The germline gives CDR1 SNHLY, CDR2 FYNNEI. The CDR3 reads CASRGTGSYNEQFF. Written as DNA, the CDR3 is TGTGCCAGCAGGGGTACAGGCTCCTACAATGAGCAGTTCTTC.

This chain joins TRBV6-2 or TRBV6-3 and TRBJ1-5; the match to TRBD1 covers 8 bases. Losses at the gene ends were 0 bases for V and 5 bases for J; bases not matched to a gene: 6. The CDR3 is 16 residues long. Germline CDR1 MNHEY, CDR2 SVGEGT. The CDR3 here is CASSYSWTGRDQPQHF. In DNA form, the CDR3 reads TGTGCCAGCAGTTACTCGTGGACAGGGAGGGATCAGCCCCAGCATTTT.

The J gene is TRBJ1-2, the V gene TRBV18, with D unclear. The germline V gene encodes CDR1 KGHSH and CDR2 LQKENI. Deletions cut 1 base from V and 8 bases from J, with 11 bases between. The CDR3 is 13 amino acids. DNA of the CDR3: TGTGCCAGCTCACCACTTGACCGCGGCGGCTACACCTTC. Encoded protein: CASSPLDRGGYTF.

This chain uses TRBV21-1 with TRBJ2-7; TRBD2 was called by the table and not checked on the DNA. TRBV21-1 is shown as a pseudogene. This CDR3 has 15 residues. The CDR3 DNA reads as TGTGCCAGCAGCAGACGGGGAGGGAGGGTAAACGAGCAGTACTTC. This codes for CASSRRGGRVNEQYF.

The rearrangement joins TRBV5-6 to TRBJ1-6, with 10 bases that match TRBD1. There are 16 residues in the CDR3. Looked up from germline, CDR1 is SGHDT and CDR2 is YYEEEE. With 3 bases clipped from V and 7 bases from J, the junction kept 7 bases outside the gene matches. CDR3 region: CASSYGTGVLNSPLHF. The CDR3 DNA is TGTGCCAGCAGCTACGGGACAGGGGTGCTGAATTCACCCCTCCACTTT.